This T cell receptor beta chain was sequenced during a study of OX40 agonist ivuxolimab in advanced cancers. CDR3 length equals 13 residues. With 6 bases removed from V and 2 bases from J, the gap between germline ends came to 11 bases. Germline V gene lookup returns CDR1 SGHRS and CDR2 YFSETQ. TCRdb's copy holds only in-frame clones and misses some; the assay was immunoSEQ multiplex PCR. The profile covers approximately 90,000 clones, with about 91% appearing a single time and around 2.6% taken by the ten largest. V and J are TRBV5-1 and TRBJ2-5; D gene uncertain. Sequencing used CD4+ or CD8+ T cells sorted from blood, obtained in a trial of the OX40 agonist ivuxolimab. The source of this sequence is an adult with an advanced solid tumor such as melanoma, head and neck, liver or kidney cancer. CDR3 protein: CASTRVGQETQYF. In nucleotides, the CDR3 is TGCGCCAGCACTAGGGTAGGTCAAGAGACCCAGTACTTC.